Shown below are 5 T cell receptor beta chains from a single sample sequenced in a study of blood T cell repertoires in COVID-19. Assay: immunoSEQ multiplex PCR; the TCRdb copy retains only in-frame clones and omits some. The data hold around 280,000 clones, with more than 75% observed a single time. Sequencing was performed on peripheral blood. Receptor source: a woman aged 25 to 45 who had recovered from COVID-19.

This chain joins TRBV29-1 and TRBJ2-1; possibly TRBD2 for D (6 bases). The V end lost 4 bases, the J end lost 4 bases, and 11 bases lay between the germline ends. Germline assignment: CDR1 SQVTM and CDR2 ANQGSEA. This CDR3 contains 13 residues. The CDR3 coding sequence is TGCAGCGTTGTATCTAGCGAGTACAATGAGCAGTTCTTC. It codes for CSVVSSEYNEQFF.

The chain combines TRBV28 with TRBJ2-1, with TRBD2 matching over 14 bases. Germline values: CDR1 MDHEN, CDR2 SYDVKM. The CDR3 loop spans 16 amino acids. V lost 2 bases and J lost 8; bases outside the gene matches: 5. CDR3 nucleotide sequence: TGTGCCAGCAGTTTACTAGGGACTAGCGGGAGCCATGAGCAGTTCTTC. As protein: CASSLLGTSGSHEQFF.

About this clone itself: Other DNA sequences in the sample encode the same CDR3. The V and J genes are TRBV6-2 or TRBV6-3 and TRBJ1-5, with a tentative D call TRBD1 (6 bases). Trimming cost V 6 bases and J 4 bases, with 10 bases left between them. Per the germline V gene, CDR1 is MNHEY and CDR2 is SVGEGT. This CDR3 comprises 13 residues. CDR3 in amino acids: CASSLTGNQPQHF. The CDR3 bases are TGTGCCAGCAGCCTTACAGGGAATCAGCCCCAGCATTTT.

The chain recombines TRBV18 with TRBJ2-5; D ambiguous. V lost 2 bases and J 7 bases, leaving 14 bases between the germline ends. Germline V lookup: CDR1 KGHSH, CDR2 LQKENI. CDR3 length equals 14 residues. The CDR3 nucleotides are TGTGCCAGCTCACCAGAGAATGATCGATCGACCCAGTACTTC. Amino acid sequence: CASSPENDRSTQYF.

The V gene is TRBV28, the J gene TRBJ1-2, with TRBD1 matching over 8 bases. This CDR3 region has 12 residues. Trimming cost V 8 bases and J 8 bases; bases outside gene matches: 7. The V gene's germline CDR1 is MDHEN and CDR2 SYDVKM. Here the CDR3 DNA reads TGTGCCAGCGAGACAGGGGCTAGCGGCTACACCTTC. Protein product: CASETGASGYTF.